A selection of T cell receptor beta chains follows, all from one sample in a study of radiation and T cells in renal cell carcinoma. Generated by immunoSEQ multiplex PCR, the TCRdb table keeps only in-frame clones and is missing some. The data contain about 90,000 clones, 84% of them singletons. The material was blood, obtained from a patient whose treatment included radiotherapy and nephrectomy. These receptors were obtained from a man aged 55 to 70 with renal cell carcinoma. Both conserved end residues are part of each CDR3. Fields, in order: V gene, D gene, J gene, clone size, CDR3 protein, CDR3 DNA. The D gene is left open where the match is weak. The listing skips clone size in some rows; elsewhere it reads once, few, many or a size class.

v_gene: TRBV7-9; d_gene: .; j_gene: TRBJ1-2; abundance: many; CDR3aa: CASSSRTGYTF; CDR3nt: TGTGCCAGCAGCTCCCGCACTGGCTACACCTTC
v_gene: TRBV27; d_gene: .; j_gene: TRBJ2-5; abundance: .; CDR3aa: CASSISEGALGETQYF; CDR3nt: TGTGCCAGCAGCATCTCGGAGGGGGCGCTTGGAGAGACCCAGTACTTC
v_gene: TRBV5-4; d_gene: TRBD1; j_gene: TRBJ2-1; abundance: .; CDR3aa: CASSLDRGSGEQFF; CDR3nt: TGTGCCAGCAGCTTGGACAGGGGATCTGGGGAGCAGTTCTTC
v_gene: TRBV5-1; d_gene: TRBD1; j_gene: TRBJ2-1; abundance: .; CDR3aa: CASSSHRDRVLNEQFF; CDR3nt: TGCGCCAGCAGCTCACACCGGGACAGGGTTTTGAATGAGCAGTTCTTC
v_gene: TRBV4-1; d_gene: TRBD2; j_gene: TRBJ2-1; abundance: .; CDR3aa: CASSQDGASGRVGYNEQFF; CDR3nt: TGCGCCAGCAGCCAAGATGGGGCTAGCGGGAGAGTGGGATACAATGAGCAGTTCTTC
v_gene: TRBV10-3; d_gene: .; j_gene: TRBJ2-7; abundance: .; CDR3aa: CAIREGAPSEQYF; CDR3nt: TGTGCCATCAGGGAGGGAGCACCCTCAGAGCAGTACTTC
v_gene: TRBV5-1; d_gene: .; j_gene: TRBJ1-2; abundance: .; CDR3aa: CASSLSPRVTDYGYTF; CDR3nt: TGCGCCAGCAGCTTGAGTCCCCGAGTTACCGACTATGGCTACACCTTC
v_gene: TRBV28; d_gene: TRBD2; j_gene: TRBJ2-2; abundance: .; CDR3aa: CASEPLLGTRVTGELFF; CDR3nt: TGTGCCAGCGAACCTCTTTTGGGGACTAGGGTCACCGGGGAGCTGTTTTTT
v_gene: TRBV4-3; d_gene: TRBD1; j_gene: TRBJ2-4; abundance: .; CDR3aa: CASSLFRDRASIQYF; CDR3nt: TGCGCCAGCAGCCTATTCCGGGACAGGGCGAGCATTCAGTACTTC
v_gene: TRBV2; d_gene: TRBD1; j_gene: TRBJ1-6; abundance: .; CDR3aa: CASSPNRGAINSPLHF; CDR3nt: TGTGCCAGCAGTCCAAACAGGGGAGCTATTAATTCACCCCTCCACTTT
v_gene: TRBV6-4; d_gene: .; j_gene: TRBJ2-3; abundance: .; CDR3aa: CASSAEALPTDTQYF; CDR3nt: TGTGCCAGCAGTGCGGAGGCCCTTCCCACAGATACGCAGTATTTT
v_gene: TRBV18; d_gene: .; j_gene: TRBJ2-1; abundance: once; CDR3aa: CASSPSGGNLNEQFF; CDR3nt: TGTGCCAGCTCACCATCAGGGGGGAACCTCAATGAGCAGTTCTTC
v_gene: TRBV5-1; d_gene: .; j_gene: TRBJ2-5; abundance: .; CDR3aa: CASSLKDTQETQYF; CDR3nt: TGCGCCAGCAGCCTTAAGGACACCCAAGAGACCCAGTACTTC
v_gene: TRBV19; d_gene: .; j_gene: TRBJ2-5; abundance: .; CDR3aa: CASSNRGRGGQETQYF; CDR3nt: TGTGCCAGTAGTAACAGGGGACGAGGAGGGCAAGAGACCCAGTACTTC
v_gene: TRBV29-1; d_gene: TRBD1; j_gene: TRBJ2-5; abundance: .; CDR3aa: CSAATGGASETQYF; CDR3nt: TGCAGCGCCGCAACAGGGGGCGCGTCAGAGACCCAGTACTTC
v_gene: TRBV6-1; d_gene: .; j_gene: TRBJ1-6; abundance: .; CDR3aa: CASTGGMDSPLHF; CDR3nt: TGTGCCAGCACTGGAGGGATGGATTCACCCCTCCACTTT
v_gene: TRBV7-2; d_gene: .; j_gene: TRBJ1-1; abundance: .; CDR3aa: CASSSVGYGTNTEAFF; CDR3nt: TGTGCCAGCAGCTCAGTCGGGTACGGAACGAACACTGAAGCTTTCTTT
v_gene: TRBV5-1; d_gene: .; j_gene: TRBJ2-1; abundance: .; CDR3aa: CASSLADEQFF; CDR3nt: TGCGCCAGCAGCTTGGCGGATGAGCAGTTCTTC
v_gene: TRBV28; d_gene: .; j_gene: TRBJ1-1; abundance: .; CDR3aa: CASRTGRGTEAFF; CDR3nt: TGTGCCAGCAGGACGGGCCGAGGGACTGAAGCTTTCTTT
v_gene: TRBV10-3; d_gene: TRBD1; j_gene: TRBJ2-7; abundance: few; CDR3aa: CAISANVLGQGDTIEQYF; CDR3nt: TGTGCCATCAGTGCCAACGTACTCGGACAGGGGGATACGATCGAGCAGTACTTC
v_gene: TRBV7-9; d_gene: .; j_gene: TRBJ2-2; abundance: .; CDR3aa: CASSHWDTGELFF; CDR3nt: TGTGCCAGCAGCCACTGGGACACCGGGGAGCTGTTTTTT
v_gene: TRBV6-5; d_gene: TRBD1; j_gene: TRBJ2-7; abundance: .; CDR3aa: CASSYGTGTYEQYF; CDR3nt: TGTGCCAGCAGTTACGGGACAGGGACCTACGAGCAGTACTTC
v_gene: TRBV18; d_gene: .; j_gene: TRBJ1-1; abundance: .; CDR3aa: CASSPVAGSVNTEAFF; CDR3nt: TGTGCCAGCTCACCAGTGGCAGGTTCGGTGAACACTGAAGCTTTCTTT
v_gene: TRBV29-1; d_gene: .; j_gene: TRBJ2-2; abundance: .; CDR3aa: CSVEDTGWATGELFF; CDR3nt: TGCAGCGTTGAGGACACAGGGTGGGCCACCGGGGAGCTGTTTTTT
v_gene: TRBV7-2; d_gene: .; j_gene: TRBJ2-3; abundance: .; CDR3aa: CASSFVGPPSTDTQYF; CDR3nt: TGTGCCAGCAGCTTCGTGGGACCCCCAAGCACAGATACGCAGTATTTT
v_gene: TRBV7-7; d_gene: .; j_gene: TRBJ2-1; abundance: .; CDR3aa: CASSLATRGEQFF; CDR3nt: TGTGCCAGCAGCTTAGCGACCCGAGGCGAGCAGTTCTTC
v_gene: TRBV4-1; d_gene: .; j_gene: TRBJ2-1; abundance: .; CDR3aa: CASSQSQTGYNEQFF; CDR3nt: TGCGCCAGCAGCCAGAGCCAGACTGGATACAATGAGCAGTTCTTC